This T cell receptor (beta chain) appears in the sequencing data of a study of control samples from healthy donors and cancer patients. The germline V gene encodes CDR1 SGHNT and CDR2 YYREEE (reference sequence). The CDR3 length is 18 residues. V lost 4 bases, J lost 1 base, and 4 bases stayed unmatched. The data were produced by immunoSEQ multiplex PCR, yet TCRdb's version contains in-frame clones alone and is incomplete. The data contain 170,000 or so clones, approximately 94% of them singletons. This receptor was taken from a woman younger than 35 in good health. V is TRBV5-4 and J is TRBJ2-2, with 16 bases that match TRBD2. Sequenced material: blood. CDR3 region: CASSGGLAGGLNTGELFF. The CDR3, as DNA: TGTGCCAGCAGCGGGGGACTAGCGGGAGGGTTGAACACCGGGGAGCTGTTTTTT.